The 8 T cell receptor beta chains below come from one sample, sequenced in a study of Ad26.COV2.S vaccination and SARS-CoV-2 variants. Treatment indicated: over 15 received Ad26.COV2.S at low or high dose, single or two shots; several received placebo; per-sample allocation not given. Samples came from day 63 after the first vaccine or placebo injection. The assay was immunoSEQ multiplex PCR, and TCRdb's table has in-frame clones only and misses some. The data show 300,000 to 500,000 clones, about nine tenths seen once. The source material was peripheral blood, sampled in a trial of Ad26.COV2.S vaccine versus placebo. The receptors stem from a person between 18 and 60 years old who received the Ad26.COV2.S COVID-19 vaccine or a placebo.

The chain carries TRBV7-2 and TRBJ2-1; possible D gene TRBD2, 6 bases. CDR1 is SGHTA and CDR2 is FQGNSA in the germline V gene. The CDR3 sequence is 15 residues long. V was clipped by 4 bases and J by 10 bases, with 20 bases between them. The CDR3 is CASSSGLVGGVEQFF. The CDR3 region has the DNA TGTGCCAGCAGCTCCGGACTGGTGGGGGGTGTGGAGCAGTTCTTC. The full variable domain, in which reference TRBV7-2 and TRBJ2-1 provide the parts outside the CDR3, is GAGVSQSPSNKVTEKGKDVELRCDPISGHTALYWYRQSLGQGLEFLIYFQGNSAPDKSGLPSDRFSAERTGGSVSTLTIQRTQQEDSAVYLCASSSGLVGGVEQFFGPGTRLTVL.

The rearrangement links TRBV27 to TRBJ1-5, with D possibly being TRBD1 (6 bases). The V end was cut by 5 bases, the J end by 16 bases, with 18 bases between. CDR1 and CDR2 (germline): MNHEY, SMNVEV (reference sequence). This CDR3 has 12 residues. CDR3: CASSNEQGVQHF. In nucleotides, the CDR3 is TGTGCCAGCAGTAACGAACAGGGAGTGCAACATTTT.

The V gene is TRBV2, the J gene TRBJ1-1, with a possible D match to TRBD1 (6 bases). This CDR3 is 14 amino acids long. CDR1 is SNHLY, CDR2 FYNNEI, per germline. The V end lost 6 bases, the J end lost 5 bases, and 16 bases lay between the germline ends. The CDR3 is CASRAVKGGTEAFF. In nucleotides, the CDR3 is TGTGCCAGCAGGGCGGTAAAGGGGGGAACTGAAGCTTTCTTT. Full variable domain (remainder filled in from reference TRBV2 and TRBJ1-1): EPEVTQTPSHQVTQMGQEVILRCVPISNHLYFYWYRQILGQKVEFLVSFYNNEISEKSEIFDDQFSVERPDGSNFTLKIRSTKLEDSAMYFCASRAVKGGTEAFFGQGTRLTVV.

The chain employs TRBV12-3 or TRBV12-4 and TRBJ1-3, with a weak D call TRBD1 (6 bases). V lost 6 bases and J 7 bases, leaving 13 bases between the germline ends. The CDR3 has 13 residues. CDR3 DNA: TGTGCCAGCAGCAGAAACAGGGCGAACACCATATATTTT. It codes for CASSRNRANTIYF.

J is TRBJ2-4 and V is TRBV6-1, with D possibly being TRBD2 (7 bases). The V gene lost 0 bases and the J gene lost 5 bases, with 8 bases spanning the gap. Per germline, CDR1 MNHNS and CDR2 SASEGT. This CDR3 region has 14 residues. CDR3: CASSEAGGENIQYF. DNA of the CDR3: TGTGCCAGCAGTGAAGCAGGGGGGGAAAACATTCAGTACTTC.

The chain recombines TRBV6-1 with TRBJ2-5; D unresolved. The germline CDR1 and CDR2 sequences are MNHNS and SASEGT. The CDR3 spans 16 residues. The V end lost 3 bases, the J end lost 3 bases, and 17 bases lay between the germline ends. The CDR3 sequence: CASSDDTGSFKETQYF. CDR3 coding DNA: TGTGCCAGCAGTGACGATACCGGGTCTTTCAAAGAGACCCAGTACTTC.

The chain uses TRBV6-5 and TRBJ2-3; D gene uncertain. Deletions cut 7 bases from V and 0 bases from J, with 11 bases between. The length of the CDR3 is 14 residues. Germline values: CDR1 MNHEY, CDR2 SVGAGI. CDR3 bases: TGTGCCAGCACGTCAGATTCTAGCACAGATACGCAGTATTTT. This codes for CASTSDSSTDTQYF.

CDR3 sequence: CASTNRGRNGELFF. For the CDR3, the DNA is TGTGCCAGCACCAACCGGGGGCGGAACGGGGAGCTGTTTTTT. The V gene is TRBV2, the J gene TRBJ2-2; either TRBD1 or TRBD2 may fit D (6 bases each). Trimming shortened V by 7 bases and J by 7 bases, and 16 bases separated the two germline ends. Per germline, CDR1 SNHLY and CDR2 FYNNEI. The CDR3 consists of 14 residues.